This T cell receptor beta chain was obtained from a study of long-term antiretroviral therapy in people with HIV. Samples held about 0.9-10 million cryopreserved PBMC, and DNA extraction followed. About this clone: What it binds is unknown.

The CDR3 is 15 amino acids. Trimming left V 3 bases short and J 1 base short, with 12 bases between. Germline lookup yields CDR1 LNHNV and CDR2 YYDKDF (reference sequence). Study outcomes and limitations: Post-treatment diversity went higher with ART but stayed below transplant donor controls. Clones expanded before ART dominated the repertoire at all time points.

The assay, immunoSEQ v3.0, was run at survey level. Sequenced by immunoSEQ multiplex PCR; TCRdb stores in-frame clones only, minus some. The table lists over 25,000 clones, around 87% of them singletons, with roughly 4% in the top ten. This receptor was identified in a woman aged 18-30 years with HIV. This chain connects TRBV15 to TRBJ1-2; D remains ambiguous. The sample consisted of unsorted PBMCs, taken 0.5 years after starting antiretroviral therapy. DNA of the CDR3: TGTGCCACCAGCAGGGAGGAGGCTGGTAACTATGGCTACACCTTC. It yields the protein CATSREEAGNYGYTF.